This TCR beta chain originates from a study of T cell responses to AZD1222 COVID-19 vaccine. General study points: Donors in the cohort were predominantly white British and more often female, and clonal diversity was possibly underestimated. At baseline, just six AZD1222 recipients tested seropositive. The study found Spike-specific TCR breadth and depth rose after two AZD1222 doses. In all cases, repertoires were sampled only after the peak T cell response.

In the case of this clone: As yet, its antigen is unknown.

Data came from immunoSEQ multiplex PCR; TCRdb stores just in-frame clones and leaves some out. The sample comprises 65,000 to 70,000 clones, roughly four fifths of which are singletons, and over 5% rests with the top ten. This TCR was recovered from an adult in good health. Specimen: peripheral blood, collected on day 0 of AZD1222 vaccination.

CDR3 DNA: TGCAGCGTTGTGACTAGCGGGACATACAATGAGCAGTTCTTC. Protein product: CSVVTSGTYNEQFF. The chain joins TRBV29-1 to TRBJ2-1; 11 nucleotides match TRBD2. Germline V CDR1 and CDR2: SQVTM, ANQGSEA. With V trimmed by 4 bases and J by 4 bases, 3 bases remained unmatched. The CDR3 has 14 amino acids.